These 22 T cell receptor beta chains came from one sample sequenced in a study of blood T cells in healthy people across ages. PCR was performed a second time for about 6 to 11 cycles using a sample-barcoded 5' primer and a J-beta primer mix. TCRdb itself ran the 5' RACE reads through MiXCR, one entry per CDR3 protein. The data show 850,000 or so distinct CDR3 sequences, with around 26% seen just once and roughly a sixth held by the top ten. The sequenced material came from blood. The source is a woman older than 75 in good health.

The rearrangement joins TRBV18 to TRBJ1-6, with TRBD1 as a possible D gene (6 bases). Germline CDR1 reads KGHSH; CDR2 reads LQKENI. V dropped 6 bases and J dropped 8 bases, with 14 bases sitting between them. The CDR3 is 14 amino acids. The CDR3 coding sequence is TGTGCCAGCTCTACAGGGTTCGGGGATTCACCCCTCCACTTT. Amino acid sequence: CASSTGFGDSPLHF.

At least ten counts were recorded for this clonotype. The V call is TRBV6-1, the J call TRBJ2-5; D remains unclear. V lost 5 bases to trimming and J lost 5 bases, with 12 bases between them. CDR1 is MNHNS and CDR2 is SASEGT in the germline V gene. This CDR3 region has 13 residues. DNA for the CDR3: TGTGCCAGCAGTTCCCAAACAGCGGAGACCCAGTACTTC. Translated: CASSSQTAETQYF.

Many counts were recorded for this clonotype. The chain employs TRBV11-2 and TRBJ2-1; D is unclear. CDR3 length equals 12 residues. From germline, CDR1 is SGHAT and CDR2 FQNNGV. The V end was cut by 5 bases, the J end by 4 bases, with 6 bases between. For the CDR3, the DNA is TGTGCCAGCAGCCCCGGGTACAATGAGCAGTTCTTC. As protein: CASSPGYNEQFF.

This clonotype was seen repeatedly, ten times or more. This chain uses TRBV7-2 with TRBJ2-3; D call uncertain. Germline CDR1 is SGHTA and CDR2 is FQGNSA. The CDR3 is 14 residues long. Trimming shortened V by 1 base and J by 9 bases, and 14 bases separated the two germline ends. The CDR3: CASSLEASTATQYF. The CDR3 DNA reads TGTGCCAGCAGCTTAGAGGCGTCAACCGCGACGCAGTATTTT.

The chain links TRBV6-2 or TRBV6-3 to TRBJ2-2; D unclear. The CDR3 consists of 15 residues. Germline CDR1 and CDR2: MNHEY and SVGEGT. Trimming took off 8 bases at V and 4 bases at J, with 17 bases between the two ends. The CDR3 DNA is TGTGCCAGCCGTGTAAGGAACCGAGGCACCGGGGAGCTGTTTTTT. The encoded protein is CASRVRNRGTGELFF.

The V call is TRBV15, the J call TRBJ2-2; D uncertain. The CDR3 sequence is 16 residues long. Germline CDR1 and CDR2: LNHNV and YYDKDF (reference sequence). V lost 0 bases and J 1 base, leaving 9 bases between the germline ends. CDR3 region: CATSRDPPGNTGELFF. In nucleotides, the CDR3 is TGTGCCACCAGCAGAGATCCCCCAGGGAACACCGGGGAGCTGTTTTTT.

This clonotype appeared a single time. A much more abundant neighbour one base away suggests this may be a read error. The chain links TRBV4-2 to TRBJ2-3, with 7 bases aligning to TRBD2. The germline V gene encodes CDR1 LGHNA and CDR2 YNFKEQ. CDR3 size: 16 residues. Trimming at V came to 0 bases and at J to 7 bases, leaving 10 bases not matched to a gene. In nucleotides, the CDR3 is TGTGCCAGCAGCCAAGAGGTTGGCGGGGGAACGAATACGCAGTATTTT. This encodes CASSQEVGGGTNTQYF.

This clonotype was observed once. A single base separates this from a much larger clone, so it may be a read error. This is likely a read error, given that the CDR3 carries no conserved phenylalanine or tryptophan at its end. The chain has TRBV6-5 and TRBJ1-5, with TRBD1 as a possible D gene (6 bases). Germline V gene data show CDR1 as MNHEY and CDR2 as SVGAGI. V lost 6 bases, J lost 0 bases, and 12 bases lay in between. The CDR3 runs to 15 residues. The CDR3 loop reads CASRAGQHSNQPQHV. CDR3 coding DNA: TGTGCCAGCAGAGCCGGACAGCATAGCAATCAGCCCCAGCATGTT.

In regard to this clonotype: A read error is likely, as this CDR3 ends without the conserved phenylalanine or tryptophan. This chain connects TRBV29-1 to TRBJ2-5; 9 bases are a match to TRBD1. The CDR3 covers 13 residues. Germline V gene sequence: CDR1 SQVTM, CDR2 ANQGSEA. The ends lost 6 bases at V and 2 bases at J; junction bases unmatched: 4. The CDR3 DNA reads TGCAGCGTGGGGACAGGGCAACAAGAGACCCAGTACTAC. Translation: CSVGTGQQETQYY.

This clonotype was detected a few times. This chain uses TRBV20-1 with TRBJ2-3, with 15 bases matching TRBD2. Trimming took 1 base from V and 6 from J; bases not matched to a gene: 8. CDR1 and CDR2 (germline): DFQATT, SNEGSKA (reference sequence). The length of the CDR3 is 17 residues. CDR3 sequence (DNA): TGCAGTGCTAGAGCCCGGACTAGCGGGGGGGCGTGGGATACGCAGTATTTT. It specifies CSARARTSGGAWDTQYF.

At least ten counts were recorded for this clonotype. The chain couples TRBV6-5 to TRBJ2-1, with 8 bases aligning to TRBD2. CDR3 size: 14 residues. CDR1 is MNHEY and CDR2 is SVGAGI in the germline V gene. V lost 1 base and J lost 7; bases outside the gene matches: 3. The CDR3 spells CASSYWRGVNEQFF. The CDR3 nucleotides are TGTGCCAGCAGTTACTGGCGGGGGGTAAATGAGCAGTTCTTC.

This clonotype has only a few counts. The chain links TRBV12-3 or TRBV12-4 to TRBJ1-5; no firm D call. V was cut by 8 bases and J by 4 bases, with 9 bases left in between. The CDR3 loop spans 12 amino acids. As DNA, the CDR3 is TGTGCCAGCTCGACACTTAATCAGCCCCAGCATTTT. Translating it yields CASSTLNQPQHF.

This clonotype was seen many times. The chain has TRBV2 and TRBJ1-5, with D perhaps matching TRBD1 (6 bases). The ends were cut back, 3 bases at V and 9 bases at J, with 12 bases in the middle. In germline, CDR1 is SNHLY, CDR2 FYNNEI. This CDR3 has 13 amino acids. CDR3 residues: CASSDNTGRPQHF. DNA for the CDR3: TGTGCCAGCAGTGATAATACAGGGCGGCCCCAGCATTTT.

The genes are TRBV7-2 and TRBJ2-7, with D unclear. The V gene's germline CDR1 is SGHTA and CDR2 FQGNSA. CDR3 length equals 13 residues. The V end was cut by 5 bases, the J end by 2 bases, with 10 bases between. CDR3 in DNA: TGTGCCAGCAGCGCGGACGGTACCTACGAGCAGTACTTC. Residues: CASSADGTYEQYF.

The CDR3 sequence: CASSRALGSTDTQYF. The CDR3 DNA reads TGCGCCAGCAGCCGAGCTTTGGGGAGCACAGATACGCAGTATTTT. The chain is built from TRBV4-3 and TRBJ2-3; no definite D call. Germline CDR1 LGHNA, CDR2 YSLEER. V gave up 4 bases and J gave up 0 bases, with 11 bases separating them. This CDR3 has 15 residues.

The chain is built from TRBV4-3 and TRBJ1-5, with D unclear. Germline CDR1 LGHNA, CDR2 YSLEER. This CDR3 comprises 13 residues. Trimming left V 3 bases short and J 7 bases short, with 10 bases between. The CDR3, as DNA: TGCGCCAGCAGCCAGTCGGTCGGGCAGCCCCAGCATTTT. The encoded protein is CASSQSVGQPQHF.

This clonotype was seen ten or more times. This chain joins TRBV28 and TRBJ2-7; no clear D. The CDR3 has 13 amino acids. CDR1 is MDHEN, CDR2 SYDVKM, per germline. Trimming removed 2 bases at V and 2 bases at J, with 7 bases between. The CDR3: CASSLGPAYEQYF. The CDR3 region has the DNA TGTGCCAGCAGTTTAGGACCAGCCTACGAGCAGTACTTC.

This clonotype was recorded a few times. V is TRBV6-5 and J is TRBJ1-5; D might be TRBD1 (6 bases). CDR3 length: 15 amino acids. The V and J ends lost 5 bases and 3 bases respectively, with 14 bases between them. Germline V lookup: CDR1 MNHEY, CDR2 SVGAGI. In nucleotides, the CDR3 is TGTGCCAGCAGTCCCGACAGGCGGACCAATCAGCCCCAGCATTTT. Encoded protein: CASSPDRRTNQPQHF.

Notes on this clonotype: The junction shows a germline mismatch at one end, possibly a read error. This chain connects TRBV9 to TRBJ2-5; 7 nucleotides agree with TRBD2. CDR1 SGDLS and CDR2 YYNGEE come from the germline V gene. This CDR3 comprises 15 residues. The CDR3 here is CASSVAGGTQGTQYF. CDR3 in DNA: TGTGCCAGCAGCGTAGCGGGGGGAACCCAAGGGACCCAGTACTTC.

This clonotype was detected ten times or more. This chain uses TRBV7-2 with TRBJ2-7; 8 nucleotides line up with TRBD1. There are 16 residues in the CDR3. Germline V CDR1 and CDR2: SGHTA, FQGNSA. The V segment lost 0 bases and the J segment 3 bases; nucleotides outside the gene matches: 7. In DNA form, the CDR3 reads TGTGCCAGCAGCTTAGCGAGTCAGGGGGCGAGCTACGAGCAGTACTTC. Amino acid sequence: CASSLASQGASYEQYF. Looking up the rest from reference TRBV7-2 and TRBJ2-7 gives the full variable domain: GAGVSQSPSNKVTEKGKDVELRCDPISGHTALYWYRQSLGQGLEFLIYFQGNSAPDKSGLPSDRFSAERTGGSVSTLTIQRTQQEDSAVYLCASSLASQGASYEQYFGPGTRLTVT.

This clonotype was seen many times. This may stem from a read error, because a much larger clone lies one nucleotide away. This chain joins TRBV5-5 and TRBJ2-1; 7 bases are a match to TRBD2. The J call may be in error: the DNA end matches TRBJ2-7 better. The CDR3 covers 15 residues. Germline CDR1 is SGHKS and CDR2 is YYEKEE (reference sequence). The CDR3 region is CASSTLAGSYNEQYF. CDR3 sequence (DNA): TGTGCCAGCAGCACATTAGCGGGTTCCTACAATGAGCAGTACTTC.

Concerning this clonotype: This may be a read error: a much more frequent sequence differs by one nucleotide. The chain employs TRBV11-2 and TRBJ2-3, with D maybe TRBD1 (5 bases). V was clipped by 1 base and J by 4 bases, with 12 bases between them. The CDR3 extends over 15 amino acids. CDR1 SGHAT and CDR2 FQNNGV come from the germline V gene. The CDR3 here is CASSLADSYADTQYF. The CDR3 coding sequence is TGTGCCAGCAGCTTAGCCGACAGTTACGCAGATACGCAGTATTTT.